One and the same sample provided the 28 T cell receptor beta chains below, sequenced in a study of blood T cell repertoires in COVID-19. Only in-frame clones appear in the TCRdb table, and some are missing; sequencing was by immunoSEQ multiplex PCR. The sample yields a few hundred thousand clones, approximately 89% seen once. The sample consisted of peripheral blood. Every receptor here comes from an older woman with COVID-19, enrolled during active disease.

This rearrangement joins TRBV7-2 to TRBJ1-1; D is perhaps TRBD1 (6 bases). Between the trimmed V and J ends, which lost 5 bases and 4 bases, there was a span of 14 bases. CDR3 length: 14 amino acids. The germline CDR1 and CDR2 sequences are SGHTA and FQGNSA. The DNA for the CDR3 is TGTGCCAGCAGCGTAACAGGGCGGGTCACTGAAGCTTTCTTT. Translation: CASSVTGRVTEAFF.

V is TRBV6-6 and J is TRBJ1-6; D gene uncertain. The V end was cut by 11 bases, the J end by 4 bases, with 12 bases between. Germline assignment: CDR1 MNHNY and CDR2 SVGAGI (reference sequence). The CDR3 totals 13 residues. The CDR3 spells CAVGREYNSPLHF. Written as DNA, the CDR3 is TGTGCCGTCGGACGGGAGTATAATTCACCCCTCCACTTT.

This chain links TRBV5-1 with TRBJ1-1; 8 nucleotides align to TRBD1. The ends lost 3 bases at V and 6 bases at J; junction bases unmatched: 7. The CDR3 contains 14 residues. Looked up from germline, CDR1 is SGHRS and CDR2 is YFSETQ. In nucleotides, the CDR3 is TGCGCCAGCAGCTCAGGGGGCAGGTACTCTGAAGCTTTCTTT. It is translated as CASSSGGRYSEAFF.

The chain combines TRBV5-1 with TRBJ2-5; 9 nucleotides agree with TRBD2. CDR1 and CDR2 (germline): SGHRS, YFSETQ. The J segment lost 5 bases and the V segment lost 7 bases, leaving 12 bases of the junction unmatched. CDR3 length: 15 amino acids. The DNA of the CDR3 is TGCGCCAGCCGCCCGTACGGCGGGAGGGAGGAGACCCAGTACTTC. It encodes CASRPYGGREETQYF. Supplemented by reference TRBV5-1 and TRBJ2-5, the full variable domain reads KAGVTQTPRYLIKTRGQQVTLSCSPISGHRSVSWYQQTPGQGLQFLFEYFSETQRNKGNFPGRFSGRQFSNSRSEMNVSTLELGDSALYLCASRPYGGREETQYFGPGTRLLVL.

This clone was seen just once. The chain recombines TRBV7-8 with TRBJ2-7, with 8 positions matching TRBD1. CDR3 length equals 13 residues. Trimming cost V 5 bases and J 5 bases; bases outside gene matches: 5. Germline assignment: CDR1 SGHVS and CDR2 FQNEAQ. The CDR3 DNA is TGTGCCAGCAGCGCGACGGGACAGGACGAGCAGTACTTC. It is translated as CASSATGQDEQYF.

The CDR3 DNA reads TGCGCCAGCAGCCAACCACTAGCGGGTGCCTTCGAGCAGTACTTC. Its protein is CASSQPLAGAFEQYF. The gene calls are TRBV4-1 and TRBJ2-7, with 9 bases lining up with TRBD2. J gave up 6 bases and V 2 bases, and 8 bases lay outside the gene matches. The length of the CDR3 is 15 residues. Germline CDR1 reads MGHRA; CDR2 reads YSYEKL.

V and J are TRBV28 and TRBJ1-2; the match to TRBD1 covers 7 bases. Germline V gives CDR1 MDHEN, CDR2 SYDVKM. The V gene end was trimmed by 5 bases and the J gene end by 6 bases; junction bases not matched to a gene: 3. The CDR3 length is 12 residues. The CDR3 DNA reads TGTGCCAGCAGTGCCACAGGGGATGGCTACACCTTC. Encoded protein: CASSATGDGYTF.

At least ten counts were recorded for this clone. The rearrangement joins TRBV7-9 to TRBJ1-1; D ambiguous. The CDR3 loop spans 17 amino acids. V was shortened by 5 bases and J by 1 base, with 20 bases between the two germline ends. Germline V gene data show CDR1 as SEHNR and CDR2 as FQNEAQ (reference sequence). The DNA of the CDR3 is TGTGCCAGCAGCCCCCTCGGGGTAGGGTTGGAGAACACTGAAGCTTTCTTT. This codes for CASSPLGVGLENTEAFF.

About this clone: An end of the junction does not agree with germline; a read error may underlie this. The chain has TRBV19 and TRBJ2-7; 7 bases map to TRBD1. Germline V gene data show CDR1 as LNHDA and CDR2 as SQIVND (reference sequence). The CDR3 has 15 residues. The CDR3, as DNA: TGTGCCAGTAGTGTAGACCGGGACAGAAATTACGAGCAGTACTTC. It codes for CASSVDRDRNYEQYF.

This chain uses TRBV2 with TRBJ1-1; D uncertain. Germline CDR1 reads SNHLY; CDR2 reads FYNNEI. This CDR3 spans 15 amino acids. V shed 3 bases and J shed 0 bases, with 11 bases lying between them. CDR3 sequence (DNA): TGTGCCAGCAGTGATGGAGGGCCCCTGAACACTGAAGCTTTCTTT. Residues: CASSDGGPLNTEAFF.

The rearrangement joins TRBV2 to TRBJ2-5; no reliable D call. Germline V gene data show CDR1 as SNHLY and CDR2 as FYNNEI. With 1 base removed from V and 2 bases from J, the gap between germline ends came to 23 bases. This CDR3 has 19 amino acids. The CDR3 reads CASSEGVLAAPLTQETQYF. DNA for the CDR3: TGTGCCAGCAGTGAAGGTGTCTTGGCAGCCCCACTGACTCAAGAGACCCAGTACTTC. The full variable domain, completed using reference TRBV2 and TRBJ2-5, is EPEVTQTPSHQVTQMGQEVILRCVPISNHLYFYWYRQILGQKVEFLVSFYNNEISEKSEIFDDQFSVERPDGSNFTLKIRSTKLEDSAMYFCASSEGVLAAPLTQETQYFGPGTRLLVL.

This chain links TRBV18 with TRBJ1-1; no definite D call. CDR1 and CDR2 (germline): KGHSH, LQKENI. Trimming removed 3 bases from V and 4 bases from J, with 9 bases in between. The CDR3 consists of 13 residues. In nucleotides, the CDR3 is TGTGCCAGCTCACCCACAACCCGCACTGAAGCTTTCTTT. This translates into CASSPTTRTEAFF.

This chain joins TRBV5-4 and TRBJ2-1; perhaps TRBD1 as D (5 bases). CDR1 SGHNT and CDR2 YYREEE come from the germline V gene (reference sequence). Trimming shortened V by 3 bases and J by 5 bases, and 12 bases separated the two germline ends. The CDR3 length is 14 residues. CDR3 DNA: TGTGCCAGCAGCTCCATCCCAGGGAACAATGAGCAGTTCTTC. Translating it yields CASSSIPGNNEQFF.

Comments on this clone: This sample includes further DNA sequences coding for the same CDR3. The chain is built from TRBV5-1 and TRBJ1-2, with 7 bases lining up with TRBD1. CDR1 is SGHRS, CDR2 YFSETQ, per germline. J lost 6 bases, V lost 0 bases, and 2 bases had no gene match. The CDR3 consists of 13 residues. The CDR3: CASSLGGTDGYTF. In DNA form, the CDR3 reads TGCGCCAGCAGCTTGGGTGGGACAGATGGCTACACCTTC.

This chain uses TRBV7-2 with TRBJ2-3, with 9 positions matching TRBD2. The CDR3 consists of 16 residues. Germline lookup yields CDR1 SGHTA and CDR2 FQGNSA. Trimming took 2 bases from V and 1 from J; bases not matched to a gene: 4. The CDR3 DNA reads TGTGCCAGCAGCTTAATGACTAGCGGCGGCACAGATACGCAGTATTTT. Protein: CASSLMTSGGTDTQYF.

The genes are TRBV9 and TRBJ1-2; D is uncertain. Germline-derived CDR1 and CDR2 are SGDLS and YYNGEE. The CDR3 consists of 13 residues. The V end lost 3 bases, the J end lost 5 bases, and 11 bases lay between the germline ends. CDR3 protein: CASSADGGYGYTF. As DNA, the CDR3 is TGTGCCAGCAGCGCGGATGGAGGATATGGCTACACCTTC.

The rearrangement links TRBV6-5 to TRBJ1-1; no firm D call. The V end was cut by 5 bases, the J end by 5 bases, with 12 bases between. The V gene's germline CDR1 is MNHEY and CDR2 SVGAGI. CDR3 size: 13 residues. DNA of the CDR3: TGTGCCAGCAGTAGACGAAGGGAGACTGAAGCTTTCTTT. Its protein product is CASSRRRETEAFF.

This clone came up once. The chain employs TRBV6-5 and TRBJ1-1; 7 bases fit TRBD1. The germline V gene encodes CDR1 MNHEY and CDR2 SVGAGI. The CDR3 is 13 residues long. J lost 3 bases, V lost 7 bases, and 5 bases had no gene match. The CDR3 region is CASIGDSDTEAFF. CDR3 in DNA: TGTGCCAGCATCGGGGACAGCGACACTGAAGCTTTCTTT.

The chain recombines TRBV4-2 with TRBJ1-1; no firm D call. CDR1 is LGHNA, CDR2 YNFKEQ, per germline. V was cut by 0 bases and J by 3 bases, with 5 bases left in between. This CDR3 spans 13 amino acids. Written as DNA, the CDR3 is TGTGCCAGCAGCCAAGACCTGTACACTGAAGCTTTCTTT. Its protein is CASSQDLYTEAFF.

The CDR3 is CASSVDVRQSAYNEQFF. The CDR3 DNA is TGTGCCAGCAGCGTAGATGTACGACAGTCTGCCTACAATGAGCAGTTCTTC. The gene calls are TRBV9 and TRBJ2-1, with D maybe TRBD1 (5 bases). Germline V gene data show CDR1 as SGDLS and CDR2 as YYNGEE. This CDR3 contains 17 residues. Trimming cost V 0 bases and J 2 bases, with 15 bases left between them.

This clone is a singleton in its sample. The chain is built from TRBV10-3 and TRBJ2-7, with D possibly TRBD1 on 6 matching bases. The CDR3 is 11 residues long. In germline, CDR1 is ENHRY, CDR2 SYGVKD. V lost 3 bases and J 6 bases, leaving 6 bases between the germline ends. For the CDR3, the DNA is TGTGCCATCAGTGAACAGGGCGAGCAGTACTTC. Amino acid sequence: CAISEQGEQYF.

The chain employs TRBV18 and TRBJ2-1; D is uncertain. The CDR3 extends over 13 amino acids. V was pared by 3 bases and J by 4 bases, with 7 bases between. Per the germline V gene, CDR1 is KGHSH and CDR2 is LQKENI. CDR3 sequence (DNA): TGTGCCAGCTCACCGGTACAGTACAATGAGCAGTTCTTC. Protein: CASSPVQYNEQFF.

The chain carries TRBV3-1 (or the pseudogene TRBV3-2) and TRBJ2-1, with 9 positions matching TRBD1. CDR1 LGHDT and CDR2 YNNKEL come from the germline V gene (reference sequence). With 1 base clipped from V and 4 bases from J, the junction kept 2 bases outside the gene matches. There are 15 residues in the CDR3. CDR3: CASSQAGQGYNEQFF. The CDR3 nucleotides read TGTGCCAGCAGCCAAGCGGGACAGGGATACAATGAGCAGTTCTTC.

This chain uses TRBV3-1 (or the pseudogene TRBV3-2) with TRBJ1-2; the match to TRBD1 covers 8 bases. After removal of 0 bases from V and 4 bases from J, the junction contained 1 base not matched to a gene. The CDR3 is 14 amino acids. Looked up from germline, CDR1 is LGHDT and CDR2 is YNNKEL (reference sequence). CDR3 sequence (DNA): TGTGCCAGCAGCCAAGATGACAGGGGCTATGGCTACACCTTC. This encodes CASSQDDRGYGYTF.

The chain recombines TRBV18 with TRBJ2-1, with a weak D call TRBD1 (5 bases). Germline V gives CDR1 KGHSH, CDR2 LQKENI. This CDR3 is 13 amino acids long. Trimming left V 4 bases short and J 5 bases short, with 9 bases between. This CDR3 reads CASSQGIDNEQFF. The CDR3 nucleotides read TGTGCCAGCTCACAGGGGATCGACAATGAGCAGTTCTTC.

The V call is TRBV28, the J call TRBJ1-2; no clear D. Germline V CDR1 and CDR2: MDHEN, SYDVKM. V was pared by 5 bases and J by 2 bases, with 12 bases between. The length of the CDR3 is 14 residues. The CDR3 region has the DNA TGTGCCAGCAGTGAAAATACAGAAAACTATGGCTACACCTTC. This gives the protein CASSENTENYGYTF.

CDR3 in DNA: TGTGCCAGCAGCTCAGGACTAGCGGGGAGAGGAGAGACCCAGTACTTC. This encodes CASSSGLAGRGETQYF. V and J are TRBV5-6 and TRBJ2-5; 12 positions agree with TRBD2. Germline CDR1 reads SGHDT; CDR2 reads YYEEEE. V dropped 3 bases and J dropped 4; count of bases not matched to a gene: 7. This CDR3 has 16 residues.

The V gene is TRBV19, the J gene TRBJ2-1, with 15 bases that match TRBD2. This CDR3 is built from 16 residues. V lost 5 bases and J lost 5; bases outside the gene matches: 4. Germline V gives CDR1 LNHDA, CDR2 SQIVND (reference sequence). CDR3 in DNA: TGTGCCAGTAGTGGACTAGCGGGGGGGCGCAACAATGAGCAGTTCTTC. It codes for CASSGLAGGRNNEQFF.